These 14 T cell receptor beta chains originate from one sample sequenced in a study of blood T cells in healthy people across ages. A second about 7 to 12 cycle PCR used barcoded and J-beta primers. TCRdb re-analysed the 5' RACE reads in MiXCR, keeping a single row per CDR3 protein. Here the sample spans 550,000 to 600,000 distinct CDR3 sequences, more than 45% being singletons. Material for sequencing was blood. The receptors were sampled from an older man in good health.

This chain uses TRBV6-5 with TRBJ1-6, with 7 bases lining up with TRBD1. J was trimmed by 8 bases and V by 4 bases; bases with no gene match: 2. CDR3 length: 13 amino acids. The germline V gene encodes CDR1 MNHEY and CDR2 SVGAGI. In DNA form, the CDR3 reads TGTGCCAGCAGTTCCACAGGGGATTCACCCCTCCACTTT. Translated, it gives CASSSTGDSPLHF.

The chain employs TRBV14 and TRBJ2-1; D call uncertain. This CDR3 contains 9 residues. V dropped 11 bases and J dropped 4 bases, with 3 bases sitting between them. Germline V CDR1 and CDR2: SGHDN, FVKESK. The CDR3 loop reads CAGYNEQFF. The CDR3 coding sequence is TGTGCCGGGTACAATGAGCAGTTCTTC.

This clonotype was picked up a small number of times. V and J are TRBV6-5 and TRBJ2-3, with a possible D match to TRBD2 (6 bases). CDR1 and CDR2 from the germline V gene are MNHEY and SVGAGI. V lost 5 bases, J lost 1 base, and 10 bases lay in between. There are 14 residues in the CDR3. CDR3 in amino acids: CASSVAEGTDTQYF. The CDR3 nucleotides read TGTGCCAGCAGTGTAGCGGAGGGCACAGATACGCAGTATTTT.

The J gene is TRBJ2-1, the V gene TRBV9; D is unclear. The CDR3 has 13 residues. Germline V gives CDR1 SGDLS, CDR2 YYNGEE. Between the trimmed V and J ends, which lost 3 bases and 5 bases, there was a span of 9 bases. In DNA form, the CDR3 reads TGTGCCAGCAGCGCCCCCGAGGACAATGAGCAGTTCTTC. This gives the protein CASSAPEDNEQFF.

This clonotype was seen only once. The chain has TRBV5-1 and TRBJ2-7, with D possibly TRBD1 on 6 matching bases. V shed 1 base and J shed 2 bases, with 13 bases lying between them. CDR1 is SGHRS and CDR2 is YFSETQ in the germline V gene. The CDR3 contains 15 residues. CDR3 region: CASSLLPGQTYEQYF. The CDR3 region has the DNA TGCGCCAGCAGCTTGTTGCCCGGACAGACCTACGAGCAGTACTTC. Full variable domain (rest looked up from reference TRBV5-1 and TRBJ2-7): KAGVTQTPRYLIKTRGQQVTLSCSPISGHRSVSWYQQTPGQGLQFLFEYFSETQRNKGNFPGRFSGRQFSNSRSEMNVSTLELGDSALYLCASSLLPGQTYEQYFGPGTRLTVT.

In its sample, this clonotype was seen once. The V call is TRBV28, the J call TRBJ2-7; D not certain. Per the germline V gene, CDR1 is MDHEN and CDR2 is SYDVKM. With 4 bases removed from V and 10 bases from J, the gap between germline ends came to 17 bases. This CDR3 spans 13 amino acids. CDR3 sequence: CASSSTPIVSQYF. As DNA, the CDR3 is TGTGCCAGCAGTTCAACCCCTATTGTCAGTCAGTACTTC.

This clonotype turned up a few times. The chain combines TRBV6-6 with TRBJ2-1, with a weak D call TRBD1 (6 bases). The CDR3 has 15 amino acids. The germline V and J ends were trimmed by 5 bases and 2 bases, with 13 bases remaining between them. The germline V gene encodes CDR1 MNHNY and CDR2 SVGAGI (reference sequence). CDR3 residues: CASSPRQVPYNEQFF. CDR3 in DNA: TGTGCCAGCAGTCCTCGACAGGTACCCTACAATGAGCAGTTCTTC.

This rearrangement joins TRBV29-1 to TRBJ2-1, with TRBD1 as a possible D gene (5 bases). The CDR3 has 13 residues. V was clipped by 6 bases and J by 10 bases, with 19 bases between them. Germline V gene lookup returns CDR1 SQVTM and CDR2 ANQGSEA. CDR3 sequence (DNA): TGCAGCGTGGAAAGACAGACGACACGCGAGCAGTTCTTC. Translating it yields CSVERQTTREQFF.

The rearrangement links TRBV5-1 to TRBJ2-1; maybe TRBD1 (6 bases). Germline loops: CDR1 SGHRS, CDR2 YFSETQ. The CDR3 contains 13 residues. V was cut by 4 bases and J by 5 bases, with 10 bases left in between. The CDR3 DNA reads as TGCGCCAGCAGCACCGGACAGCACAATGAGCAGTTCTTC. It codes for CASSTGQHNEQFF.

This clonotype was detected only a few times. V and J are TRBV7-6 and TRBJ2-7, with 7 positions matching TRBD1. With 0 bases clipped from V and 5 bases from J, the junction kept 16 bases outside the gene matches. The CDR3 covers 18 residues. In germline, CDR1 is SGHVS, CDR2 FNYEAQ. The CDR3 loop is CASSLAAGTALNGDEQYF. The CDR3 coding sequence is TGTGCCAGCAGCTTAGCAGCCGGGACAGCTCTCAACGGGGACGAGCAGTACTTC. The full variable domain, completed using reference TRBV7-6 and TRBJ2-7, is GAGVSQSPRYKVTKRGQDVALRCDPISGHVSLYWYRQALGQGPEFLTYFNYEAQQDKSGLPNDRFSAERPEGSISTLTIQRTEQRDSAMYRCASSLAAGTALNGDEQYFGPGTRLTVT.

V gene TRBV20-1 combines with J gene TRBJ2-1, with no clear D. The CDR3 totals 12 residues. The V end was cut by 6 bases, the J end by 7 bases, with 13 bases between. Germline CDR1 DFQATT, CDR2 SNEGSKA (reference sequence). CDR3 residues: CSAEFHGNEQFF. The CDR3 DNA reads as TGCAGTGCGGAGTTCCACGGGAATGAGCAGTTCTTC.

The chain couples TRBV20-1 to TRBJ1-1, with no clear D. CDR1 is DFQATT and CDR2 is SNEGSKA in the germline V gene (reference sequence). The V gene lost 6 bases and the J gene lost 6 bases, with 11 bases spanning the gap. This CDR3 is built from 11 residues. CDR3 in amino acids: CSAADNSEAFF. The CDR3 DNA is TGCAGTGCAGCAGACAACTCTGAAGCTTTCTTT.

There are a few counts of this clonotype. The chain employs TRBV25-1 and TRBJ2-7, with 10 bases lining up with TRBD1. With 1 base clipped from V and 4 bases from J, the junction kept 7 bases outside the gene matches. Looked up from germline, CDR1 is MGHDK and CDR2 is SYGVNS. The CDR3 is 16 residues long. This chain's CDR3 is CASSESGDRGGYEQYF. Here the CDR3 DNA reads TGTGCCAGCAGTGAATCGGGGGACAGGGGAGGGTACGAGCAGTACTTC.

This chain joins TRBV4-2 and TRBJ2-4; 9 nucleotides match TRBD2. Germline V lookup: CDR1 LGHNA, CDR2 YNFKEQ. CDR3 size: 16 residues. Unmatched junction bases numbered 6, after V lost 0 bases and J lost 6 bases. Written as DNA, the CDR3 is TGTGCCAGCAGCCAAGAGATAGCGGGAGAACTAAACATTCAGTACTTC. Encoded protein: CASSQEIAGELNIQYF.